Described below is a single TCR beta chain sequence and its context. This clonotype was seen a few times. The target of this receptor is not known. Base qualities are not at hand, and no much larger clone is one base apart. The sample belongs to a study of post-analysis software for immune sequencing data (dated by TCRdb to 2013 to 2016). Background on the whole study: The recorded disease courses included relapsing-remitting, secondary progressive and progressive-relapsing multiple sclerosis, and some patients had no subtype annotation. The multiple sclerosis patient repertoires were compared with approximately 11 previously published healthy control repertoires from donors aged 6 to 25 years. A subset of samples was prepared in parallel using single-end sample barcoding, then pooled and co-amplified after Illumina adapter ligation.

Study-level results and caveats: Multiple sclerosis patients had significantly lower normalized Chao1 diversity than controls, a result that suggests substantial peripheral T-cell clonal expansion. Patients showed significantly higher frequencies than controls for roughly 5 TRBV segments, among them TRBV5-6, TRBV5-1 and TRBV20-1. The multiple sclerosis patient group was slightly younger than the control group. When samples were clustered directly using the F measure, samples prepared in the same batch co-clustered strongly, which prompted a batch-effect correction.

The CDR3 runs 12 amino acids, cysteine and phenylalanine included. Of the read, only the CDR3 DNA is kept; its 36 bases are in frame from base 1. The germline V gene provides CDR1 SQVTM and CDR2 ANQGSEA. Libraries were made using PCR. TCRdb lists the instrument as Illumina HiSeq 2500. Unique molecular identifiers were incorporated into TCR beta cDNA libraries to reduce PCR and sequencing biases. Roughly 0.5 million cDNA molecules were obtained per 1 to 10 million input T cells, so each molecule approximated one T cell. The patient libraries were prepared and sequenced using the same protocol as the earlier healthy control dataset. Within a given batch, samples were prepared together, multiplexed and sequenced on the same HiSeq lane. The study's processing was this. Raw barcoded reads were processed with MIGEC, and single-read molecular identifier groups were discarded before consensus assembly and CDR3 extraction. Clonotype tables were post-analysed with VDJtools, normalizing diversity by down-sampling all datasets to the smallest sample size. Repertoire overlap clustering matched CDR3 amino acid but not nucleotide sequences to correct batch-related cross-sample contamination. TCRdb's own reprocessing of the public reads used fastp at Q25 and MiXCR and kept productive beta chains. For every CDR3 protein sequence, its rows merge into one entry that carries the most common genes and DNA. In this record, the V and J calls reflect TCRdb's handling and not the investigators' own analysis. The sample includes roughly 800,000 distinct CDR3 sequences, with approximately 53% observed a single time. The ten biggest clones cover approximately 4.3% of the sample.

TCR beta repertoires were profiled from peripheral blood of 13 young patients with multiple sclerosis to demonstrate the VDJtools post-analysis software. The multiple sclerosis patients were children and adolescents ranging in age from about 6 to 17 years. The source is a girl aged 10 to 17 with multiple sclerosis. Recombination joined TRBV29-1 with TRBJ2-5; too little of a D gene remains to name it. The J call could be wrong; TRBJ2-7 is a better fit for the DNA end. Sample: blood. The sequenced DNA: TGCAGCGTTGGGAATAAGAGCTACGAGCAGTACTTC. Translation gives CSVGNKSYEQYF.